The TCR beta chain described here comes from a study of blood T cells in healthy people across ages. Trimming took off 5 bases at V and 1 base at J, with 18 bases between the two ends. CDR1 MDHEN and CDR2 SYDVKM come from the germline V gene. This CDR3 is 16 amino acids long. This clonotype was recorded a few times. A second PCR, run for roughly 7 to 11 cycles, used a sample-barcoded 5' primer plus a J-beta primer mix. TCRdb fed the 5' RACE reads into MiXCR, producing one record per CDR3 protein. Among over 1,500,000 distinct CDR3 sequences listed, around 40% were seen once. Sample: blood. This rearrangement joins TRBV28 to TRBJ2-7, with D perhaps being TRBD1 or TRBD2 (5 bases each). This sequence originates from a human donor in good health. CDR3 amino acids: CASSLGTVSLSYEQYF. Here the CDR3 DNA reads TGTGCCAGCAGTCTTGGGACCGTTTCACTATCCTACGAGCAGTACTTC.